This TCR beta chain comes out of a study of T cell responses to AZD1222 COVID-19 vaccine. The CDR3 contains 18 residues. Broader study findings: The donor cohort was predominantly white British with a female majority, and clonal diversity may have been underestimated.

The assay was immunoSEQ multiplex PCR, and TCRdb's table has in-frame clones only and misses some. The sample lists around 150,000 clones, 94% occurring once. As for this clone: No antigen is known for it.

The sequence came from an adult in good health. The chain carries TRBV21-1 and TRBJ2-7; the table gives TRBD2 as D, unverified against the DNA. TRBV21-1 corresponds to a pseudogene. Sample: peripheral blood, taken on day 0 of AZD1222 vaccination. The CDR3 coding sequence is TGTGCCAGCAGCAAAGTGACTAGCGGGTCGAGCCTTAGGAACGAGCAGTACGTC. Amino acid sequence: CASSKVTSGSSLRNEQYV.